This TCR beta chain derives from a study of OX40 agonist ivuxolimab in advanced cancers. Findings of the study overall: The 0.1-3.0 mg/kg partial responders had among the lowest clonal expansion. CD8+ T cells averaged more expanded clones than CD4+.

Clones were read by immunoSEQ multiplex PCR, and TCRdb kept only the in-frame ones, dropping some. Among approximately 76,000 clones, more than 85% were seen once, and the ten largest hold roughly a tenth. Details on this clone: The antigen remains undetermined.

V lost 2 bases and J 6 bases, leaving 11 bases between the germline ends. The CDR3 has 13 amino acids. The germline gives CDR1 SGDLS, CDR2 YYNGEE. The specimen was CD4+ or CD8+ T cells sorted from blood, collected in a trial of the OX40 agonist ivuxolimab. The source is an adult with an advanced solid tumor such as melanoma, head and neck, liver or kidney cancer. The chain recombines TRBV9 with TRBJ1-1, with a tentative D call TRBD1 (6 bases). CDR3 nucleotide sequence: TGTGCCAGCAGCGTTGCAGGGGTCTCTGAAGCTTTCTTT. Its translation: CASSVAGVSEAFF.